A single TCR beta chain is shown here with its context. As yet, its antigen is unknown. The CDR3 runs to 13 residues. The germline gives CDR1 SGDLS, CDR2 YYNGEE. Trimming removed 3 bases from V and 5 bases from J, with 11 bases in between. These data come from a study of CD8 T cells in ankylosing spondylitis. One entry per CDR3 protein, called by TCRdb with MiXCR from the 5' RACE reads. The table shows 250,000 to 350,000 distinct CDR3 sequences, with 20% occurring only once. Study-wide points: Made up of about eight highly homologous variants, a TCR beta motif appeared characteristic of ankylosing spondylitis blood.

The specimen sequenced was blood, either unsorted or a sorted T cell fraction (not recorded which). V gene TRBV9 combines with J gene TRBJ1-1; TRBD1 might be the D (5 bases). The sequence derives from a male donor with ankylosing spondylitis or in good health (not recorded which). CDR3 sequence: CASSDPAGTEAFF. In nucleotides, the CDR3 is TGTGCCAGCAGCGACCCTGCAGGGACTGAAGCTTTCTTT.